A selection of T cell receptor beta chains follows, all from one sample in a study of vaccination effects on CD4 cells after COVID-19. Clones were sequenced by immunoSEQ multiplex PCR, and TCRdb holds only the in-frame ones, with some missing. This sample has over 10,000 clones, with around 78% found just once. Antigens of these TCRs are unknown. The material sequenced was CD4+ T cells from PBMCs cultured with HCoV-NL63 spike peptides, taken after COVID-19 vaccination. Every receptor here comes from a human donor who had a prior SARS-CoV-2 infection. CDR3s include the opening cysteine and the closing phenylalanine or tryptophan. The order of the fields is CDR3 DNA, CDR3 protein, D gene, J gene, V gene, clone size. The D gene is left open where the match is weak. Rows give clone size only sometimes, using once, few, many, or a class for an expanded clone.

cdr3_nt: TGTGCCAGCAGTTACTACATGAACACTGAAGCTTTCTTT
cdr3_aa: CASSYYMNTEAFF
d_call: .
j_call: TRBJ1-1
v_call: TRBV6-5
clone_size: few

cdr3_nt: TGCAGCGTTAAGGGGGGGTCTGGGGCAGATACGCAGTATTTT
cdr3_aa: CSVKGGSGADTQYF
d_call: .
j_call: TRBJ2-3
v_call: TRBV29-1
clone_size: .

cdr3_nt: TGTGCCAGCAGTTACAACCGGGACAGGGGGAACTACGAGCAGTACTTC
cdr3_aa: CASSYNRDRGNYEQYF
d_call: TRBD1
j_call: TRBJ2-7
v_call: TRBV6-2/TRBV6-3
clone_size: medium-sized

cdr3_nt: TGTGCCAGCAGCTCCGGGACTAGCGGGATAGCAGATACGCAGTATTTT
cdr3_aa: CASSSGTSGIADTQYF
d_call: TRBD2
j_call: TRBJ2-3
v_call: TRBV5-5
clone_size: .

cdr3_nt: TGTGCCAGCAGTGAAGCGAACAGGGCAAGGGACAACTCCTACGAGCAGTACTTC
cdr3_aa: CASSEANRARDNSYEQYF
d_call: .
j_call: TRBJ2-7
v_call: TRBV2
clone_size: .

cdr3_nt: TGTGCCAGCAGCTCCCCGACTAGGAGGAGGGATGAGCAGTTCTTC
cdr3_aa: CASSSPTRRRDEQFF
d_call: .
j_call: TRBJ2-1
v_call: TRBV11-3
clone_size: .

cdr3_nt: TGTGCCAGCAGTGAGCCCGGTGGTAGCGGGGGTTTTGAGCAGTTCTTC
cdr3_aa: CASSEPGGSGGFEQFF
d_call: TRBD2
j_call: TRBJ2-1
v_call: TRBV6-1
clone_size: .

cdr3_nt: TGCGCCAGCAAAATGAGCACTGAAGCTTTCTTT
cdr3_aa: CASKMSTEAFF
d_call: .
j_call: TRBJ1-1
v_call: TRBV10-2
clone_size: .

cdr3_nt: TGTGCCAGCTCACCAAACCAGGGCTATGGGGAGCAGTACTTC
cdr3_aa: CASSPNQGYGEQYF
d_call: .
j_call: TRBJ2-7
v_call: TRBV18
clone_size: once

cdr3_nt: TGCGCCAGCAGCTTCGTAGGACAGGGGGCGGGGGAGCAGTACTTC
cdr3_aa: CASSFVGQGAGEQYF
d_call: TRBD1
j_call: TRBJ2-7
v_call: TRBV5-1
clone_size: .

cdr3_nt: TGTGCCAGCAGACTAGGACTCTCCTTTGGCTACACCTTC
cdr3_aa: CASRLGLSFGYTF
d_call: .
j_call: TRBJ1-2
v_call: TRBV6-5
clone_size: .

cdr3_nt: TGTGCCAGCAACCGTGATTTGCAGCCCCAGCATTTT
cdr3_aa: CASNRDLQPQHF
d_call: .
j_call: TRBJ1-5
v_call: TRBV5-8
clone_size: .

cdr3_nt: TGTGCCAGCAGCTTTGATATGAACACTGAAGCTTTCTTT
cdr3_aa: CASSFDMNTEAFF
d_call: .
j_call: TRBJ1-1
v_call: TRBV7-9
clone_size: .

cdr3_nt: TGCGCCAGCAGCCCCCCGGGGGAAGGCTACACCTTC
cdr3_aa: CASSPPGEGYTF
d_call: .
j_call: TRBJ1-2
v_call: TRBV5-1
clone_size: .

cdr3_nt: TGTGCCAGCAGCTTCGCGGGGGCCTACAATGAGCAGTTCTTC
cdr3_aa: CASSFAGAYNEQFF
d_call: TRBD2
j_call: TRBJ2-1
v_call: TRBV11-3
clone_size: few

cdr3_nt: TGCGCCAGCAGCTTGGGACTAGCGTTAGAGACCCAGTACTTC
cdr3_aa: CASSLGLALETQYF
d_call: TRBD2
j_call: TRBJ2-5
v_call: TRBV5-1
clone_size: .

cdr3_nt: TGCGCCAGCAGTGGAGGGGGCAACACTGAAGCTTTCTTT
cdr3_aa: CASSGGGNTEAFF
d_call: TRBD1
j_call: TRBJ1-1
v_call: TRBV5-1
clone_size: .

cdr3_nt: TGTGCCACCAGTGAAACAGGGGGCTATGAGCAGTTCTTC
cdr3_aa: CATSETGGYEQFF
d_call: TRBD1
j_call: TRBJ2-1
v_call: TRBV24-1
clone_size: .

cdr3_nt: TGTGCCACCAGCAGTTCTTGGACTAGCGGGAATCTTGAGCAGTTCTTC
cdr3_aa: CATSSSWTSGNLEQFF
d_call: TRBD2
j_call: TRBJ2-1
v_call: TRBV15
clone_size: .

cdr3_nt: TGTGCCAGCAGCTTTAATCACCAATCCTTCGAGCAGTACTTC
cdr3_aa: CASSFNHQSFEQYF
d_call: .
j_call: TRBJ2-7
v_call: TRBV11-3
clone_size: .

cdr3_nt: TGCAGCGTTGAAAGGGGGGCCGGGGAGACCCAGTACTTC
cdr3_aa: CSVERGAGETQYF
d_call: .
j_call: TRBJ2-5
v_call: TRBV29-1
clone_size: .

cdr3_nt: TGTGCCAGCAGTTGGGGTAGGACTAGCGGCGAGCAGTACTTC
cdr3_aa: CASSWGRTSGEQYF
d_call: TRBD2
j_call: TRBJ2-7
v_call: TRBV2
clone_size: .

cdr3_nt: TGTGCCAGCAGCTTCCCCAGGAGGGACAATGAGCAGTTCTTC
cdr3_aa: CASSFPRRDNEQFF
d_call: .
j_call: TRBJ2-1
v_call: TRBV7-9
clone_size: few

cdr3_nt: TGTGCCATCAGTGAGAGGGACAGTGGGGACGCGGATACGCAGTATTTT
cdr3_aa: CAISERDSGDADTQYF
d_call: TRBD1
j_call: TRBJ2-3
v_call: TRBV10-3
clone_size: .

cdr3_nt: TGCGCCAGCAGCTTGGAACCCGTAGCCTACGAGCAGTACTTC
cdr3_aa: CASSLEPVAYEQYF
d_call: .
j_call: TRBJ2-7
v_call: TRBV5-1
clone_size: .

cdr3_nt: TGTGCCAGTACCTATAGCGGGGCCCGGATTAATGAGCAGTTCTTC
cdr3_aa: CASTYSGARINEQFF
d_call: TRBD2
j_call: TRBJ2-1
v_call: TRBV19
clone_size: .

cdr3_nt: TGCGCCAGCAGCTTGGTAGGGGCTAGCCTACCATCTGGGGCCAACGTCCTGACTTTC
cdr3_aa: CASSLVGASLPSGANVLTF
d_call: .
j_call: TRBJ2-6
v_call: TRBV5-1
clone_size: .

cdr3_nt: TGTGCCAGCAGCTTAGAAGGGGCTAGGCAGCCCCAGCATTTT
cdr3_aa: CASSLEGARQPQHF
d_call: .
j_call: TRBJ1-5
v_call: TRBV5-4
clone_size: .

cdr3_nt: TGTGCCAGCAGTGCGGGTCCCTCGGGTTCACCCCTCCACTTT
cdr3_aa: CASSAGPSGSPLHF
d_call: .
j_call: TRBJ1-6
v_call: TRBV2
clone_size: .

cdr3_nt: TGTGCCAGCAGCGGGCGCTACAGCGGGCAACAAGAGACCCAGTACTTC
cdr3_aa: CASSGRYSGQQETQYF
d_call: .
j_call: TRBJ2-5
v_call: TRBV2
clone_size: .

cdr3_nt: TGTGCCAGCAGCCATCGAGGGCTCCTCTATGGCTACACCTTC
cdr3_aa: CASSHRGLLYGYTF
d_call: .
j_call: TRBJ1-2
v_call: TRBV3-1/TRBV3-2
clone_size: .

cdr3_nt: TGTGCCAGCAGAAAACTAGCGGGGGGGGCAGATACGCAGTATTTT
cdr3_aa: CASRKLAGGADTQYF
d_call: TRBD2
j_call: TRBJ2-3
v_call: TRBV6-5
clone_size: .

cdr3_nt: TGTGCCAGCACCCCTATGCGCGGAGGCACCGGGGAGCTGTTTTTT
cdr3_aa: CASTPMRGGTGELFF
d_call: .
j_call: TRBJ2-2
v_call: TRBV6-5
clone_size: .

cdr3_nt: TGTGCCAGCAGCTGGGGTGGCACAGATACGCAGTATTTT
cdr3_aa: CASSWGGTDTQYF
d_call: .
j_call: TRBJ2-3
v_call: TRBV7-2
clone_size: once

cdr3_nt: TGTGCCAGCAACTCATATTCCGGGCAAGAGACCCAGTACTTC
cdr3_aa: CASNSYSGQETQYF
d_call: .
j_call: TRBJ2-5
v_call: TRBV6-5
clone_size: .

cdr3_nt: TGTGCCAGCAGTGAAGTATCGAGTTTCGATGAAAAACTGTTTTTT
cdr3_aa: CASSEVSSFDEKLFF
d_call: .
j_call: TRBJ1-4
v_call: TRBV6-1
clone_size: .

cdr3_nt: TGTGCCAGCAGCTTAGGAGGGGTTTACAGGGAAGCTTTCTTT
cdr3_aa: CASSLGGVYREAFF
d_call: .
j_call: TRBJ1-1
v_call: TRBV7-2
clone_size: few

cdr3_nt: TGTGCCAGCAGTTCTCATAGCGTAGACACAGATACGCAGTATTTT
cdr3_aa: CASSSHSVDTDTQYF
d_call: .
j_call: TRBJ2-3
v_call: TRBV6-5
clone_size: .

cdr3_nt: TGCAGTGCTAGTCTTGGCAGTTCTTTTAATCAGCCCCAGCATTTT
cdr3_aa: CSASLGSSFNQPQHF
d_call: .
j_call: TRBJ1-5
v_call: TRBV20-1
clone_size: .

cdr3_nt: TGTGCCAGCAGTGAAGCGCTTTGGGCCACTAATGAAAAACTGTTTTTT
cdr3_aa: CASSEALWATNEKLFF
d_call: .
j_call: TRBJ1-4
v_call: TRBV2
clone_size: .

cdr3_nt: TGTGCTAGCAGCTCTTTCAACACCGGGGAGCTGTTTTTT
cdr3_aa: CASSSFNTGELFF
d_call: .
j_call: TRBJ2-2
v_call: TRBV7-7
clone_size: .

cdr3_nt: TGCGCCAGCAGCCACGGATTGCTAGAAGAGACCCAGTACTTC
cdr3_aa: CASSHGLLEETQYF
d_call: .
j_call: TRBJ2-5
v_call: TRBV4-1
clone_size: .

cdr3_nt: TGTGCCAGCAGCTCCAGGGGAATTGAAGAGACCCAGTACTTC
cdr3_aa: CASSSRGIEETQYF
d_call: .
j_call: TRBJ2-5
v_call: TRBV7-9
clone_size: .

cdr3_nt: TGTGCCAGCAGCAGAGCCCGGGGTTCGGGAAACACCATATATTTT
cdr3_aa: CASSRARGSGNTIYF
d_call: .
j_call: TRBJ1-3
v_call: TRBV7-9
clone_size: once

cdr3_nt: TGCGCCAGCAGCTTAGACAGAGAGTATTCACCCCTCCACTTT
cdr3_aa: CASSLDREYSPLHF
d_call: .
j_call: TRBJ1-6
v_call: TRBV5-1
clone_size: .

cdr3_nt: TGTGCCAGCAGCTCCCCCACCGGACTAGCCGTCCTCCGTCAGTATTTT
cdr3_aa: CASSSPTGLAVLRQYF
d_call: TRBD2
j_call: TRBJ2-3
v_call: TRBV11-2
clone_size: .

cdr3_nt: TGCAGTGCTATGTGGGATGGTGAGCAGTTCTTC
cdr3_aa: CSAMWDGEQFF
d_call: .
j_call: TRBJ2-1
v_call: TRBV20-1
clone_size: .

cdr3_nt: TGTGCCATCACTACCGGGACTAGCGGGGGGTACAGCGAGCAGTTCTTC
cdr3_aa: CAITTGTSGGYSEQFF
d_call: TRBD2
j_call: TRBJ2-1
v_call: TRBV10-3
clone_size: .

cdr3_nt: TGTGCCAGTAGTATGAGGGTCGCCCAAGAGACCCAGTACTTC
cdr3_aa: CASSMRVAQETQYF
d_call: .
j_call: TRBJ2-5
v_call: TRBV19
clone_size: .

cdr3_nt: TGTGCCAGCAGCTCATCTGATTGGACCGCTTTCTTT
cdr3_aa: CASSSSDWTAFF
d_call: .
j_call: TRBJ1-1
v_call: TRBV5-5
clone_size: .